These 25 T cell receptor beta chains came from one sample sequenced in a study of radiotherapy plus CTLA-4 blockade in lung cancer. The assay was immunoSEQ multiplex PCR, and TCRdb's table has in-frame clones only and misses some. The top ten clones hold 4% of a sample with approximately 81,000 clones, about 79% of them seen once. This specimen was peripheral blood, taken from a patient treated with radiotherapy plus ipilimumab. The source is a human donor with non-small cell lung cancer who had a partial response to radiotherapy plus ipilimumab. Some clones in this sample may be carry-over from other donors' samples.

This chain links TRBV9 with TRBJ1-1, with 9 nucleotides matching TRBD1. J was trimmed by 2 bases and V by 3 bases; bases with no gene match: 11. There are 17 residues in the CDR3. Germline CDR1 reads SGDLS; CDR2 reads YYNGEE. The chain's CDR3 is CASSARDPGQGNTEAFF. CDR3 sequence (DNA): TGTGCCAGCAGCGCGCGAGACCCGGGACAGGGAAACACTGAAGCTTTCTTT.

The rearrangement uses TRBV7-2 and TRBJ2-1; 9 positions agree with TRBD2. This CDR3 region has 16 residues. The V segment lost 3 bases and the J segment 6 bases; nucleotides outside the gene matches: 9. Germline V CDR1 and CDR2: SGHTA, FQGNSA. CDR3 in DNA: TGTGCCAGCAGCTTTTTTGGCGGGGGGGCGGGCAATGAGCAGTTCTTC. Translating gives CASSFFGGGAGNEQFF.

The chain uses TRBV28 and TRBJ2-5; weak D call: TRBD1 (6 bases). The DNA end is a closer match to TRBJ2-7, so the J assignment may be wrong. Germline CDR1 is MDHEN and CDR2 is SYDVKM. The CDR3 spans 12 residues. The CDR3 reads CASSFRGFEQYF. CDR3 DNA: TGTGCCAGCAGTTTTAGGGGGTTCGAGCAGTACTTC.

J is TRBJ1-2 and V is TRBV30, with 8 bases aligning to TRBD1. This CDR3 has 12 residues. Unmatched junction bases numbered 3, after V lost 2 bases and J lost 7 bases. Germline V gene sequence: CDR1 GTSNPN, CDR2 SVGIG (reference sequence). CDR3 in amino acids: CAWSSGGVGYTF. Written as DNA, the CDR3 is TGTGCCTGGAGTTCAGGGGGCGTTGGCTACACCTTC.

The chain is built from TRBV30 and TRBJ1-2, with 9 nucleotides matching TRBD1. Losses at the gene ends were 0 bases for V and 8 bases for J; bases not matched to a gene: 7. The CDR3 is made up of 14 amino acids. Germline V CDR1 and CDR2: GTSNPN, SVGIG (reference sequence). CDR3 sequence reads: CAWSVQGQGTGYTF. CDR3 coding DNA: TGTGCCTGGAGTGTACAGGGACAGGGTACCGGCTACACCTTC.

J is TRBJ2-4 and V is TRBV15; TRBD1 is a possible D gene (5 bases). CDR1 and CDR2 from the germline V gene are LNHNV and YYDKDF (reference sequence). Trimming took 7 bases from V and 1 from J, leaving 14 bases between them. The CDR3 is made up of 15 amino acids. The CDR3 sequence is CATTIGAGAKNIQYF. The CDR3 region has the DNA TGTGCCACCACTATTGGGGCCGGGGCCAAAAACATTCAGTACTTC.

A single count supports this clone. The rearrangement uses TRBV15 and TRBJ1-2; no clear D. The germline CDR1 and CDR2 sequences are LNHNV and YYDKDF (reference sequence). Trimming stripped 0 bases from V and 3 bases from J, with 11 bases between. This CDR3 region has 15 residues. DNA of the CDR3: TGTGCCACCAGCAGAGATTTCACAGTCTACTATGGCTACACCTTC. Translated, it gives CATSRDFTVYYGYTF. The entire variable domain, with the rest obtained from reference TRBV15 and TRBJ1-2, is as follows: DAMVIQNPRYQVTQFGKPVTLSCSQTLNHNVMYWYQQKSSQAPKLLFHYYDKDFNNEADTPDNFQSRRPNTSFCFLDIRSPGLGDTAMYLCATSRDFTVYYGYTFGSGTRLTVV.

This chain connects TRBV29-1 to TRBJ1-2; 7 bases line up with TRBD1. This CDR3 has 14 amino acids. J lost 2 bases, V lost 5 bases, and 8 bases had no gene match. Germline CDR1 reads SQVTM; CDR2 reads ANQGSEA. CDR3 bases: TGCAGCGTTAGTAGCCGGGACAGCAACTATGGCTACACCTTC. Amino acids: CSVSSRDSNYGYTF.

The chain joins TRBV6-1 to TRBJ1-1; D remains ambiguous. The CDR3 loop spans 13 amino acids. Germline V CDR1 and CDR2: MNHNS, SASEGT. V lost 1 base and J lost 11, with 14 bases in between. CDR3: CASSEDRGGFAFF. In DNA, the CDR3 is TGTGCCAGCAGTGAAGATCGGGGAGGGTTTGCTTTCTTT.

On this clone itself: Other nucleotide sequences in the sample specify the same CDR3. The rearrangement joins TRBV7-9 to TRBJ2-3; TRBD2 matches at 10 bases. The germline V gene encodes CDR1 SEHNR and CDR2 FQNEAQ (reference sequence). The CDR3 loop spans 18 amino acids. J gave up 3 bases and V 1 base, and 10 bases lay outside the gene matches. The CDR3 DNA reads TGTGCCAGCAGCTTAGGTTTTGGGGCTAGCGGGGGTACAGATACGCAGTATTTT. Encoded protein: CASSLGFGASGGTDTQYF.

This clone was detected only a few times. This chain links TRBV7-9 with TRBJ1-5; D is possibly TRBD1 (6 bases). Trimming removed 5 bases at V and 1 base at J, with 12 bases between. This CDR3 spans 15 amino acids. Germline V gives CDR1 SEHNR, CDR2 FQNEAQ (reference sequence). The CDR3 region has the DNA TGTGCCAGCAGCACACAGGGTGGAAGCAATCAGCCCCAGCATTTT. It encodes CASSTQGGSNQPQHF. Full variable domain (missing parts from reference TRBV7-9 and TRBJ1-5): DTGVSQNPRHKITKRGQNVTFRCDPISEHNRLYWYRQTLGQGPEFLTYFQNEAQLEKSRLLSDRFSAERPKGSFSTLEIQRTEQGDSAMYLCASSTQGGSNQPQHFGDGTRLSIL.

This chain connects TRBV5-4 to TRBJ2-5; 7 bases match TRBD1. This CDR3 has 14 amino acids. Germline-derived CDR1 and CDR2 are SGHNT and YYREEE (reference sequence). V lost 3 bases and J lost 3; bases outside the gene matches: 5. CDR3 DNA sequence: TGTGCCAGCAGCTACGACAGGGCCGAAGAGACCCAGTACTTC. Protein sequence: CASSYDRAEETQYF.

V gene TRBV28 combines with J gene TRBJ1-6, with a tentative D call TRBD1 (6 bases). This CDR3 has 16 residues. The V end was cut by 9 bases, the J end by 9 bases, with 24 bases between. Germline V CDR1 and CDR2: MDHEN, SYDVKM. CDR3 protein: CASSYLPGVRGSPLHF. The CDR3 DNA is TGTGCCAGTTCTTACCTCCCAGGGGTGAGAGGTTCACCCCTCCACTTT.

This clone has just a few counts. The rearrangement links TRBV28 to TRBJ1-5; D perhaps matches TRBD1 (5 bases). The CDR3 runs to 14 residues. V was shortened by 2 bases and J by 2 bases, with 7 bases between the two germline ends. Looked up from germline, CDR1 is MDHEN and CDR2 is SYDVKM. The CDR3 loop reads CASSLTGGNQPQHF. The DNA of the CDR3 is TGTGCCAGCAGTTTAACGGGGGGCAATCAGCCCCAGCATTTT.

The chain links TRBV7-9 to TRBJ2-1; 7 bases are shared with TRBD1. Germline V gene data show CDR1 as SEHNR and CDR2 as FQNEAQ (reference sequence). V lost 5 bases and J lost 1; bases outside the gene matches: 5. The CDR3 runs to 15 residues. The CDR3 coding sequence is TGTGCCAGCAGCGTCGGGACAGCGTCCTACAATGAGCAGTTCTTC. Residues: CASSVGTASYNEQFF.

The chain combines TRBV6-1 with TRBJ1-5; 9 positions match TRBD1. The V segment lost 6 bases and the J segment 7 bases; nucleotides outside the gene matches: 7. The CDR3 runs to 14 residues. CDR1 is MNHNS, CDR2 SASEGT, per germline. The CDR3: CASRHRDRVQPQHF. CDR3 sequence (DNA): TGTGCCAGCAGGCATCGGGACAGGGTGCAGCCCCAGCATTTT.

The rearrangement joins TRBV20-1 to TRBJ2-4; D is undetermined. The CDR3 loop spans 11 amino acids. V was trimmed by 5 bases and J by 9 bases, leaving 11 bases between them. The germline gives CDR1 DFQATT, CDR2 SNEGSKA (reference sequence). The CDR3 region is CSAELDVIQYF. For the CDR3, the DNA is TGCAGTGCTGAATTAGATGTCATTCAGTACTTC.

This sequence joins TRBV7-9 and TRBJ1-1, with 8 bases that match TRBD1. The V gene's germline CDR1 is SEHNR and CDR2 FQNEAQ (reference sequence). Germline trimming cut 1 base from V and 5 bases from J; bases unmatched to any gene: 6. The CDR3 extends over 15 amino acids. CDR3 loop: CASSLVPQGATEAFF. The CDR3 coding sequence is TGTGCCAGCAGCTTAGTCCCGCAGGGGGCTACTGAAGCTTTCTTT.

The genes are TRBV9 and TRBJ2-1, with unresolved D. V was pared by 0 bases and J by 9 bases, with 4 bases between. Looked up from germline, CDR1 is SGDLS and CDR2 is YYNGEE. CDR3 size: 11 residues. CDR3 sequence: CASSVAGEQFF. The CDR3 DNA reads as TGTGCCAGCAGCGTAGCCGGTGAGCAGTTCTTC.

This chain uses TRBV7-9 with TRBJ1-1; the D is unclear. The germline V gene encodes CDR1 SEHNR and CDR2 FQNEAQ (reference sequence). The CDR3 runs 13 residues. Deletions cut 5 bases from V and 2 bases from J, with 9 bases between. The CDR3 DNA follows: TGTGCCAGCAGCCGCGCCTTCAACACTGAAGCTTTCTTT. This gives the protein CASSRAFNTEAFF. Full variable domain (rest looked up from reference TRBV7-9 and TRBJ1-1): DTGVSQNPRHKITKRGQNVTFRCDPISEHNRLYWYRQTLGQGPEFLTYFQNEAQLEKSRLLSDRFSAERPKGSFSTLEIQRTEQGDSAMYLCASSRAFNTEAFFGQGTRLTVV.

CDR3 bases: TGTGCCAGCAGTTTACTAGAAAACTATGGCTACACCTTC. It yields the protein CASSLLENYGYTF. The V gene is TRBV28, the J gene TRBJ1-2; D is unclear. This CDR3 contains 13 residues. CDR1 and CDR2 from the germline V gene are MDHEN and SYDVKM. Trimming left V 2 bases short and J 2 bases short, with 6 bases between.

The sample holds one count of this clone. The chain uses TRBV19 and TRBJ2-7, with D possibly being TRBD1 (5 bases). The germline CDR1 and CDR2 sequences are LNHDA and SQIVND (reference sequence). Trimming removed 5 bases at V and 3 bases at J, with 14 bases between. This CDR3 is 14 amino acids long. In nucleotides, the CDR3 is TGTGCCAGTAGTCCCTGGCAGGACATCTACGAGCAGTACTTC. This translates into CASSPWQDIYEQYF.

The rearrangement joins TRBV4-1 to TRBJ2-7, with no clear D. V shed 3 bases and J shed 6 bases, with 12 bases lying between them. The CDR3 is made up of 13 amino acids. Germline CDR1 and CDR2: MGHRA and YSYEKL. CDR3 region: CASSQWVGGEQYF. The DNA for the CDR3 is TGCGCCAGCAGCCAGTGGGTTGGCGGCGAGCAGTACTTC.

A few counts support this clone. The rearrangement links TRBV6-1 to TRBJ1-1, with 7 bases fitting TRBD1. With 4 bases clipped from V and 4 bases from J, the junction kept 6 bases outside the gene matches. Germline V gene sequence: CDR1 MNHNS, CDR2 SASEGT. The CDR3 has 14 amino acids. In nucleotides, the CDR3 is TGTGCCAGCAGTGTGGACCGGGACAGCACTGAAGCTTTCTTT. Its protein is CASSVDRDSTEAFF.

The gene calls are TRBV7-2 and TRBJ1-5, with D maybe TRBD1 (6 bases). Per the germline V gene, CDR1 is SGHTA and CDR2 is FQGNSA. The V end lost 3 bases, the J end lost 5 bases, and 8 bases lay between the germline ends. CDR3 length equals 13 residues. CDR3 DNA sequence: TGTGCCAGCAGCTTGAAGGGGGATCAGCCCCAGCATTTT. As protein: CASSLKGDQPQHF. The full variable domain, completed using reference TRBV7-2 and TRBJ1-5, is GAGVSQSPSNKVTEKGKDVELRCDPISGHTALYWYRQSLGQGLEFLIYFQGNSAPDKSGLPSDRFSAERTGGSVSTLTIQRTQQEDSAVYLCASSLKGDQPQHFGDGTRLSIL.